This T cell receptor beta chain was observed in a study of blood T cell repertoires in COVID-19. About the research overall: There were acute and convalescent COVID-19 samples, and they came from the United States, Italy and Spain. PBMCs, B-cell-depleted T cells, or T cells were the source of the cDNA or gDNA that made up the material.

V trimming: 5 bases; J trimming: 5 bases; junction bases outside the gene matches: 2. CDR1 is LNHDA and CDR2 is SQIVND in the germline V gene (reference sequence). The CDR3 spans 13 residues. Per the original methods: The assay estimated nucleated cells by amplifying reference gene primers. Sequenced by immunoSEQ multiplex PCR; TCRdb stores in-frame clones only, minus some. D and trimming were read from the DNA, whereas the V and J calls and clone size are those reported in that table. The data show just over 150,000 clones, just under 95% seen once. The receptor's source is a woman in her forties or fifties with acute or convalescent COVID-19. Material for sequencing was peripheral blood. The chain carries TRBV19 and TRBJ1-5, with TRBD1 matching over 8 bases. The CDR3 spells CASSLDRDQPQHF. Here the CDR3 DNA reads TGTGCCAGTAGTTTGGACAGGGATCAGCCCCAGCATTTT.